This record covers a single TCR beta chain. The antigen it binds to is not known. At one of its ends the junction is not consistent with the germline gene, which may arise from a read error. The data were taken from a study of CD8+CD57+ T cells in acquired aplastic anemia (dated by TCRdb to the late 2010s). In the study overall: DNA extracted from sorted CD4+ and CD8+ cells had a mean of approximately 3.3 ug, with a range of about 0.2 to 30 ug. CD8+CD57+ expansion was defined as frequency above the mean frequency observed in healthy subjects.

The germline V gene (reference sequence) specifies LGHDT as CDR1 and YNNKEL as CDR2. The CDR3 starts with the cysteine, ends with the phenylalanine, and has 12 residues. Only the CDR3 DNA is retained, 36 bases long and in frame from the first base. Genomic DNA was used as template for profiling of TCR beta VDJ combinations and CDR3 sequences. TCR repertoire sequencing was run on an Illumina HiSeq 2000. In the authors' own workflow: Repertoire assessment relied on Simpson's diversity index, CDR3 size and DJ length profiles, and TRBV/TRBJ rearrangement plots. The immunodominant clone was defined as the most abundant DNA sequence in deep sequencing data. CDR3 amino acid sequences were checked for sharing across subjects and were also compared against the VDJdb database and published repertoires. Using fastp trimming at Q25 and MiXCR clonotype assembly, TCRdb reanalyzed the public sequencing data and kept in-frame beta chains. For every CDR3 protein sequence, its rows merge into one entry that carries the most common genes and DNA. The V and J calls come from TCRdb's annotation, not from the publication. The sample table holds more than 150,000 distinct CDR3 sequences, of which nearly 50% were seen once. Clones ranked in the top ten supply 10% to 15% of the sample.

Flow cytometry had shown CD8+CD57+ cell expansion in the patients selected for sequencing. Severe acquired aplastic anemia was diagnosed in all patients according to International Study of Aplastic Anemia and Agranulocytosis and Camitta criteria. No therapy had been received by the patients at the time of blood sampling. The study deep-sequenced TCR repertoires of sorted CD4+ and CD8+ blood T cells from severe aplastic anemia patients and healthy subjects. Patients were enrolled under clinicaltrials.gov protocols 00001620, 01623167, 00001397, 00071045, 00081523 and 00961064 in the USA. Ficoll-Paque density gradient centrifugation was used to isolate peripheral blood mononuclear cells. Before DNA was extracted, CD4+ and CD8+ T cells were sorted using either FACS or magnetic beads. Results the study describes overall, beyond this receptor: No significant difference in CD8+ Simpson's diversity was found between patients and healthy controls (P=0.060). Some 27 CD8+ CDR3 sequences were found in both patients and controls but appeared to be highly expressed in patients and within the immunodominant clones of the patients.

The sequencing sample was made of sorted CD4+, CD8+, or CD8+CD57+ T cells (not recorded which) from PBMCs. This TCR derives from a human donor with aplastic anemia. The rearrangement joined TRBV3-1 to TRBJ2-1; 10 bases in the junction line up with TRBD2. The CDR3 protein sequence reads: CASSVSGTSVSF. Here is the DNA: TGTGCCAGCAGCGTATCCGGGACTAGCGTTTCCTTC.